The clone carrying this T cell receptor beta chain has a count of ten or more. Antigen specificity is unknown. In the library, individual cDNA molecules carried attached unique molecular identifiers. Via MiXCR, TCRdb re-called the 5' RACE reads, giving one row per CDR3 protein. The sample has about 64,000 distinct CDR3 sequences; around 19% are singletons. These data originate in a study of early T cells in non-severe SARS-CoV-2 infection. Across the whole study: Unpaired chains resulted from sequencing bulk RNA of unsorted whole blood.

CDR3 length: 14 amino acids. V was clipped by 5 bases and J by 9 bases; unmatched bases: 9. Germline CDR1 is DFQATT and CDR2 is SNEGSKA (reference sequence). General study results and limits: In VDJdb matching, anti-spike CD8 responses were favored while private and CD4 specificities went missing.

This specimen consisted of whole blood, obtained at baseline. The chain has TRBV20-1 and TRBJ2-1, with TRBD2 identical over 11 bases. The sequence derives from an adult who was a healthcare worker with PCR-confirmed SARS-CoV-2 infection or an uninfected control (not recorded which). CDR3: CSAYTSGGFGEQFF. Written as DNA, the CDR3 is TGCAGTGCTTATACTAGCGGGGGCTTTGGTGAGCAGTTCTTC.